These T cell receptor beta chains were read from a single sample in a study of blood T cell repertoires in COVID-19. The method was immunoSEQ multiplex PCR; TCRdb's version includes in-frame clones alone and lacks a portion of them. The sample lists about 300,000 clones; around 89% were seen once. The sample taken for sequencing was peripheral blood. Receptor source: a woman aged 25-40 years who had recovered from COVID-19. Both conserved end residues are part of each CDR3. Clone size appears in some rows only: once, few, many, or a class for an expanded clone.

clone size | V gene | CDR3 protein
NA | TRBV6-5 | CASKGGQGNEKLFF
NA | TRBV7-2 | CASSLVGVHSYEQYF
NA | TRBV25-1 | CASSGSTDTQYF
NA | TRBV15 | CATSRDLAGANVLTF
NA | TRBV24-1 | CATSDSRQGIENEQFF
NA | TRBV11-2 | CASSRRGLAGQDTQYF
NA | TRBV29-1 | CSAAKVSTGEYF
NA | TRBV5-4 | CASSFFLTSSSPLHF
few | TRBV2 | CASSGRQGGQPQHF
NA | TRBV3-1/TRBV3-2 | CASSPNFFPRDQPQHF
NA | TRBV10-3 | CAISESPSGTSQDTQYF
NA | TRBV10-3 | CAISEGTGGSETQYF
NA | TRBV24-1 | CATSGTSGGRYNEQFF
NA | TRBV6-4 | CASSRSEKGSSNQPQHF
NA | TRBV4-2 | CASSQTRGIGTDTQYF
NA | TRBV28 | CASSPGGGNSYEQYF
NA | TRBV6-4 | CASSDYSNKTGLDPTDTQYF
few | TRBV6-4 | CASSERAAAYGYTF
many | TRBV23-1 | CASSQGTEGAGNQPQHF
NA | TRBV5-4 | CASSSGQGAGSPLHF
NA | TRBV12-3/TRBV12-4 | CASSLNGYEQYF
NA | TRBV19 | CASALGAQRDTQYF
NA | TRBV5-6 | CASSLAGAHNEKLFF
NA | TRBV28 | CASSPRDRPLIGAFF
NA | TRBV28 | CASRDNSYEQYF
NA | TRBV19 | CASSMVAGENSPLHF
NA | TRBV10-3 | CASGGTNGELFF
NA | TRBV18 | CASSPTGGEYGYTF
few | TRBV7-2 | CASSLVSGNSASGHEQFF
NA | TRBV28 | CASSTNSGGDTQYF
NA | TRBV9 | CASSPLSGFLNSPLHF
NA | TRBV7-2 | CASSLERSDYGYTF
NA | TRBV13 | CASSSNEGDTEAFF
NA | TRBV4-2 | CASSQNEGRQGDYGYTF
NA | TRBV5-6 | CASREDFTDTQYF
NA | TRBV6-5 | CASRDREDTEAFF
few | TRBV10-3 | CAISDEIYNEQFF
NA | TRBV21-1 | CASSDLTGRYSYEQYF
NA | TRBV10-3 | CAISESERGLDSGANVLTF
NA | TRBV5-1 | CASSPHTGAANTGELFF
NA | TRBV2 | CASSGLWDRGSAEQYF
NA | TRBV7-9 | CASSLLGQTYEQYF
NA | TRBV5-4 | CASSSDRDHEGETQYF
NA | TRBV6-1 | CASSELPGGAYGYTF
NA | TRBV4-1 | CASSQEDTGSYGYTF
NA | TRBV18 | CASSPQGAVGYTF
NA | TRBV2 | CARDTRTAEAFF
NA | TRBV21-1 | CASSKAETLYEQYF
NA | TRBV5-1 | CASSPGGRTEKLFF
few | TRBV29-1 | CSVGSSGVNEQFF